A single sample gave rise to the 19 T cell receptor beta chains below, sequenced in a study of Tregs in tolerant kidney transplant recipients. Here immunoSEQ multiplex PCR was the method, and the copy in TCRdb shows in-frame clones only, minus some. The data hold roughly 50,000 clones, with approximately 89% observed a single time. The nonmyeloablative bone marrow transplants came from related graft donors, with transient mixed chimerism. The specimen was CD8+ T cells from blood (PBMCs), collected 12 months after the transplant. The receptor source for this set is a human patient who received a combined kidney and bone marrow transplant. Among the T cells, some may be from the graft donor.

The gene calls are TRBV9 and TRBJ2-7; TRBD1 aligns across 9 bases. The CDR3 totals 15 residues. Germline V lookup: CDR1 SGDLS, CDR2 YYNGEE. V lost 0 bases to trimming and J lost 5 bases; unmatched junction nucleotides: 6. CDR3: CASSVALDRGDEQYF. The DNA of the CDR3 is TGTGCCAGCAGCGTAGCTCTGGACAGGGGTGACGAGCAGTACTTC.

This clone was detected once. This sequence joins TRBV19 and TRBJ2-7; 7 nucleotides match TRBD1. CDR1 is LNHDA and CDR2 is SQIVND in the germline V gene (reference sequence). The CDR3 loop spans 14 amino acids. Trimming removed 1 base from V and 4 bases from J; junction bases left unmatched: 4. CDR3 sequence reads: CASSIVEGAYEQYF. In DNA form, the CDR3 reads TGTGCCAGTAGTATAGTTGAGGGGGCGTACGAGCAGTACTTC.

In its sample, this clone was seen a few times. The chain uses TRBV11-3 and TRBJ2-7, with D perhaps TRBD1 (6 bases). This CDR3 has 15 amino acids. Between the trimmed V and J ends, which lost 4 bases and 9 bases, there was a span of 22 bases. Germline assignment: CDR1 SGHNT and CDR2 YENEEA. CDR3 nucleotides: TGTGCCAGCAGCTCCCAGGTGGGGGCTTCGACCTGGCAGTACTTC. Amino acid sequence: CASSSQVGASTWQYF.

The table lists this clone with a few counts. The chain recombines TRBV12-1 with TRBJ2-1; the table calls TRBD1, which could not be checked here. TRBV12-1 is termed a pseudogene. This CDR3 contains 18 residues. The CDR3 loop is CASRSAAPHRGSYNEQFF. The CDR3 nucleotides are TGTGCCAGCAGATCCGCTGCCCCTCACAGGGGTTCCTACAATGAGCAGTTCTTC.

This clone is medium-sized (0.01 to 0.1%) within its sample. The chain couples TRBV5-6 to TRBJ1-5; no clear D gene. The CDR3 is 15 residues long. Trimming removed 2 bases from V and 2 bases from J, with 11 bases in between. CDR1 and CDR2 from the germline V gene are SGHDT and YYEEEE. The CDR3 DNA is TGTGCCAGCAGCTTCGGGGAGTGGGGCAATCAGCCCCAGCATTTT. Residues: CASSFGEWGNQPQHF. Looking up the rest from reference TRBV5-6 and TRBJ1-5 gives the full variable domain: DAGVTQSPTHLIKTRGQQVTLRCSPKSGHDTVSWYQQALGQGPQFIFQYYEEEERQRGNFPDRFSGHQFPNYSSELNVNALLLGDSALYLCASSFGEWGNQPQHFGDGTRLSIL.

The chain uses TRBV9 and TRBJ2-7, with 9 bases identical to TRBD1. Per germline, CDR1 SGDLS and CDR2 YYNGEE. With 4 bases clipped from V and 3 bases from J, the junction kept 5 bases outside the gene matches. The length of the CDR3 is 14 residues. For the CDR3, the DNA is TGTGCCAGCAGCCCGACAGGGGGGTACTACGAGCAGTACTTC. Translation gives CASSPTGGYYEQYF. Complete variable domain (other parts from reference TRBV9 and TRBJ2-7): DSGVTQTPKHLITATGQRVTLRCSPRSGDLSVYWYQQSLDQGLQFLIQYYNGEERAKGNILERFSAQQFPDLHSELNLSSLELGDSALYFCASSPTGGYYEQYFGPGTRLTVT.

The chain recombines TRBV4-3 with TRBJ1-1; possibly TRBD1 for D (5 bases). The CDR3 runs 15 residues. V was shortened by 1 base and J by 1 base, with 10 bases between the two germline ends. Germline values: CDR1 LGHNA, CDR2 YSLEER. For the CDR3, the DNA is TGCGCCAGCAGCCAAGGGTACACAGGGAACACTGAAGCTTTCTTT. It codes for CASSQGYTGNTEAFF.

V gene TRBV9 combines with J gene TRBJ1-5, with 7 bases that match TRBD1. The V segment lost 0 bases and the J segment 4 bases; nucleotides outside the gene matches: 4. The CDR3 contains 15 residues. Per germline, CDR1 SGDLS and CDR2 YYNGEE. The CDR3 sequence: CASSVGTGINQPQHF. CDR3 coding DNA: TGTGCCAGCAGCGTAGGGACAGGAATAAATCAGCCCCAGCATTTT. The full variable domain, completed using reference TRBV9 and TRBJ1-5, is DSGVTQTPKHLITATGQRVTLRCSPRSGDLSVYWYQQSLDQGLQFLIQYYNGEERAKGNILERFSAQQFPDLHSELNLSSLELGDSALYFCASSVGTGINQPQHFGDGTRLSIL.

J is TRBJ2-7 and V is TRBV7-8; D is uncertain. Trimming removed 1 base at V and 3 bases at J, with 13 bases between. Germline CDR1 reads SGHVS; CDR2 reads FQNEAQ. This CDR3 comprises 15 residues. The CDR3 bases are TGTGCCAGCAGCTTAGTAAGTCTGGGCTACTACGAGCAGTACTTC. Translating it yields CASSLVSLGYYEQYF.

The V and J genes are TRBV19 and TRBJ2-1; 9 bases are a match to TRBD2. The CDR3 totals 15 residues. The V gene's germline CDR1 is LNHDA and CDR2 SQIVND (reference sequence). Trimming at V came to 3 bases and at J to 4 bases, leaving 4 bases not matched to a gene. The CDR3 loop is CASSIVTSGYNEQFF. The CDR3 nucleotides read TGTGCCAGTAGTATCGTTACTAGCGGGTACAATGAGCAGTTCTTC.

Regarding this clone: This probably arose from a read error, given a far larger clone one base away. The chain carries TRBV4-3 and TRBJ2-2; weak D call: TRBD1 (5 bases). Germline V gene data show CDR1 as LGHNA and CDR2 as YSLEER. Trimming took off 4 bases at V and 5 bases at J, with 11 bases between the two ends. CDR3 length equals 14 residues. CDR3 coding DNA: TGCGCCAGCAGCCCAATAGGGGTTACCGGGGAGCTGTTTTTT. This translates into CASSPIGVTGELFF.

V is TRBV28 and J is TRBJ2-7; no reliable D call. The V end was cut by 7 bases, the J end by 0 bases, with 10 bases between. Germline V lookup: CDR1 MDHEN, CDR2 SYDVKM. The CDR3 is 13 residues long. The CDR3 loop reads CASNQVISYEQYF. In DNA form, the CDR3 reads TGTGCCAGCAACCAGGTAATCTCCTACGAGCAGTACTTC.

This clone showed up just a few times. The chain couples TRBV13 to TRBJ2-5, with D perhaps TRBD2 (6 bases). Germline V gene sequence: CDR1 PRHDT, CDR2 FYEKMQ (reference sequence). Trimming left V 4 bases short and J 2 bases short, with 17 bases between. The CDR3 has 16 residues. The CDR3, as DNA: TGTGCCAGCAGCTCGGCGGGGCTTAGCGGACAAGAGACCCAGTACTTC. Its protein product is CASSSAGLSGQETQYF. Based on the CDR3 plus reference TRBV13 and TRBJ2-5, the full variable domain is AAGVIQSPRHLIKEKRETATLKCYPIPRHDTVYWYQQGPGQDPQFLISFYEKMQSDKGSIPDRFSAQQFSDYHSELNMSSLELGDSALYFCASSSAGLSGQETQYFGPGTRLLVL.

This chain connects TRBV19 to TRBJ2-2; D might be TRBD2 (6 bases). Germline V lookup: CDR1 LNHDA, CDR2 SQIVND (reference sequence). V lost 5 bases and J lost 7, with 8 bases in between. This CDR3 is 12 amino acids long. In nucleotides, the CDR3 is TGTGCCAGTAGTTACGGGGGCGGGGAGCTGTTTTTT. It specifies CASSYGGGELFF.

The genes are TRBV6-6 and TRBJ2-5, with TRBD2 identical over 9 bases. V lost 6 bases to trimming and J lost 2 bases; unmatched junction nucleotides: 10. The germline V gene has CDR1 MNHNY and CDR2 SVGAGI (reference sequence). The CDR3 runs 16 residues. This chain's CDR3 is CASSQIAGVGQETQYF. The CDR3 DNA sequence: TGTGCCAGCAGCCAGATAGCGGGAGTGGGGCAAGAGACCCAGTACTTC.

The chain is built from TRBV27 and TRBJ2-5; 8 bases are a match to TRBD2. Looked up from germline, CDR1 is MNHEY and CDR2 is SMNVEV (reference sequence). With V trimmed by 5 bases and J by 5 bases, 10 bases remained unmatched. The CDR3 consists of 15 residues. The CDR3 nucleotides are TGTGCCAGCAGTCACCTCGCGGGGGGTCTCGAGACCCAGTACTTC. It specifies CASSHLAGGLETQYF.

The chain carries TRBV29-1 and TRBJ2-7, with 7 bases matching TRBD1. Germline CDR1 SQVTM, CDR2 ANQGSEA. Germline trimming cut 7 bases from V and 6 bases from J; bases unmatched to any gene: 6. The CDR3 length is 11 residues. In nucleotides, the CDR3 is TGCAGCGGCACAGGACAGGCCGAGCAGTACTTC. This codes for CSGTGQAEQYF.

This clone was seen a few times. The genes are TRBV7-4 and TRBJ1-2; no reliable D call. V lost 5 bases, J lost 5 bases, and 15 bases lay in between. Germline V gene lookup returns CDR1 SGHVT and CDR2 SQSDAQ. CDR3 size: 14 residues. CDR3 residues: CASSVGGGEYGYTF. The CDR3 bases are TGTGCCAGCAGCGTAGGCGGAGGAGAGTATGGCTACACCTTC.

The chain employs TRBV27 and TRBJ2-2, with 7 bases that match TRBD1. J gave up 4 bases and V 6 bases, and 5 bases lay outside the gene matches. CDR3 length: 14 residues. Germline values: CDR1 MNHEY, CDR2 SMNVEV (reference sequence). The CDR3 DNA reads as TGTGCCAGCAGCTTGAGGGGGCTCACCGGGGAGCTGTTTTTT. It yields the protein CASSLRGLTGELFF.